The sequence of this T cell receptor (beta chain) was determined in a study of cytomegalovirus exposure and HLA in healthy donors. Germline CDR1 is LNHDA and CDR2 is SQIVND (reference sequence). Trimming took 5 bases from V and 4 from J, leaving 14 bases between them. CDR3 length: 15 residues. PCR involved 60 Vbeta and 13 Jbeta primers. Produced via immunoSEQ multiplex PCR; TCRdb's table is partial and in-frame only. The ten top clones account for about 0.76%, within a sample of approximately 75,000 clones. This receptor was identified in a boy younger than 18 in good health and CMV-seronegative. This chain connects TRBV19 to TRBJ2-2; D ambiguous. The specimen was PBMCs. The CDR3 protein is CASSEGRVRTGELFF. The CDR3 nucleotides are TGTGCCAGTAGTGAAGGCCGGGTACGCACCGGGGAGCTGTTTTTT.